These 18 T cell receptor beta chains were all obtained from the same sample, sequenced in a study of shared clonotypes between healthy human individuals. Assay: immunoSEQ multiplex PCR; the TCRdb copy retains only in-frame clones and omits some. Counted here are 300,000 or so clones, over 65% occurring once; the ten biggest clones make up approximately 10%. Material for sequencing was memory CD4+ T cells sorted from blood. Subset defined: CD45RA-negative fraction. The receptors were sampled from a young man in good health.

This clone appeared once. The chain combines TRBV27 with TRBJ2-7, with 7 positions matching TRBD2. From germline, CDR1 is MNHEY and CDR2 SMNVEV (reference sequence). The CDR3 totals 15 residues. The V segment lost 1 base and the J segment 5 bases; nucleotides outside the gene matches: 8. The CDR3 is CASSLLGREVDEQYF. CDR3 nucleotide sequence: TGTGCCAGCAGTTTATTAGGGAGGGAGGTAGACGAGCAGTACTTC.

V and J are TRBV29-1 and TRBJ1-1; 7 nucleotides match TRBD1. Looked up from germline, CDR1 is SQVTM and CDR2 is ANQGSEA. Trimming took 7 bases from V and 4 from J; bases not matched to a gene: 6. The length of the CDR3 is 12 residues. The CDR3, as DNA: TGCAGCGCCTTCAACAGGGGCACTGAAGCTTTCTTT. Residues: CSAFNRGTEAFF.

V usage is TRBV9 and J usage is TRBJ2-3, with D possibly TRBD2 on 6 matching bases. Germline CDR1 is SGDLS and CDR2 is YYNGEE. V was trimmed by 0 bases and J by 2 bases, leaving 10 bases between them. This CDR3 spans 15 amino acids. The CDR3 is CASSVAGRTTDTQYF. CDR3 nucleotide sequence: TGTGCCAGCAGCGTAGCGGGGAGGACCACAGATACGCAGTATTTT.

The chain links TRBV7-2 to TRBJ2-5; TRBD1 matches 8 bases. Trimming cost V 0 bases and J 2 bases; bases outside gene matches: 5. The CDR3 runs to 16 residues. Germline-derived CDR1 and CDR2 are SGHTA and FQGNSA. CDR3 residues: CASSLARGQGQETQYF. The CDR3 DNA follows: TGTGCCAGCAGCTTAGCGAGAGGACAGGGTCAAGAGACCCAGTACTTC. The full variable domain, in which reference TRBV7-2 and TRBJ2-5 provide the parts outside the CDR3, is GAGVSQSPSNKVTEKGKDVELRCDPISGHTALYWYRQSLGQGLEFLIYFQGNSAPDKSGLPSDRFSAERTGGSVSTLTIQRTQQEDSAVYLCASSLARGQGQETQYFGPGTRLLVL.

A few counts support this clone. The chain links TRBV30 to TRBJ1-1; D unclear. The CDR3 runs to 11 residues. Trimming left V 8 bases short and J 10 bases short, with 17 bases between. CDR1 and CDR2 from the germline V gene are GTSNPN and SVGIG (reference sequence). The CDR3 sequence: CAGGRARGAFF. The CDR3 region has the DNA TGTGCCGGAGGGCGGGCCCGGGGAGCTTTCTTT.

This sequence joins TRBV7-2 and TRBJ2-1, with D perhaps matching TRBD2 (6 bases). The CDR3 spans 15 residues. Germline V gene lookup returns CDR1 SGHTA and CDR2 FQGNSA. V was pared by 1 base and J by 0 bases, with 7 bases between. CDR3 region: CASSLDSGSYNEQFF. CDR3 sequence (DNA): TGTGCCAGCAGCTTAGATAGCGGCTCCTACAATGAGCAGTTCTTC. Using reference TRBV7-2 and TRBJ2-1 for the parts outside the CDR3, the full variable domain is GAGVSQSPSNKVTEKGKDVELRCDPISGHTALYWYRQSLGQGLEFLIYFQGNSAPDKSGLPSDRFSAERTGGSVSTLTIQRTQQEDSAVYLCASSLDSGSYNEQFFGPGTRLTVL.

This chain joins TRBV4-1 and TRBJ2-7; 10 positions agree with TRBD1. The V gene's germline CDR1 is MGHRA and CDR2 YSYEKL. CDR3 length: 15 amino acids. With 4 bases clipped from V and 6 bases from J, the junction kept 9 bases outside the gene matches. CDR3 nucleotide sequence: TGCGCCAGCAGCCGTGGACAGGGGGGAGTTGGCGAGCAGTACTTC. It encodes CASSRGQGGVGEQYF.

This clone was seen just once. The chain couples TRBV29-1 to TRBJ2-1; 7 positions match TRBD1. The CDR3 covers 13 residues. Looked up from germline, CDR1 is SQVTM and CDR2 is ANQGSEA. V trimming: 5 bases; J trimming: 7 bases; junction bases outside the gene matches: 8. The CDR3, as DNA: TGCAGCGTTAGGGGGCGGGTTATGAATGAGCAGTTCTTC. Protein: CSVRGRVMNEQFF.

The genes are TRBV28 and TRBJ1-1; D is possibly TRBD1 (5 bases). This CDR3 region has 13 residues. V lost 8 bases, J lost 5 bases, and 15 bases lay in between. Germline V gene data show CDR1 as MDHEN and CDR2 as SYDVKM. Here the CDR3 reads CASQGGAVTEAFF. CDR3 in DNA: TGTGCCAGCCAGGGCGGGGCTGTTACTGAAGCTTTCTTT.

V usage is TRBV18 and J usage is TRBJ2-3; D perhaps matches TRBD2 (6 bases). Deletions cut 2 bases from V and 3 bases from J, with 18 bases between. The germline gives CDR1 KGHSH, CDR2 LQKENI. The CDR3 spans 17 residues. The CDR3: CASSPYITSLKTDTQYF. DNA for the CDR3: TGTGCCAGCTCACCATACATCACTAGCCTTAAAACAGATACGCAGTATTTT. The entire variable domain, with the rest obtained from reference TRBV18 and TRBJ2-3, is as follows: NAGVMQNPRHLVRRRGQEARLRCSPMKGHSHVYWYRQLPEEGLKFMVYLQKENIIDESGMPKERFSAEFPKEGPSILRIQQVVRGDSAAYFCASSPYITSLKTDTQYFGPGTRLTVL.

The CDR3 reads CASSELESNSRLAKNIQYF. Here the CDR3 DNA reads TGTGCCAGCAGTGAACTGGAGAGCAACAGTCGACTAGCCAAAAACATTCAGTACTTC. This chain uses TRBV6-1 with TRBJ2-4; no clear D gene. Germline V gives CDR1 MNHNS, CDR2 SASEGT. This CDR3 comprises 19 residues. V lost 2 bases, J lost 0 bases, and 20 bases lay in between.

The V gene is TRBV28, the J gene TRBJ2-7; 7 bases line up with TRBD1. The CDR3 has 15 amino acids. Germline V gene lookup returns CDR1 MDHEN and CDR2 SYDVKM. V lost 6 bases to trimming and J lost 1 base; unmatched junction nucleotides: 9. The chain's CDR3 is CASRSPRGSSYEQYF. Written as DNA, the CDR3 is TGTGCCAGCAGATCCCCCAGGGGGAGTTCCTACGAGCAGTACTTC.

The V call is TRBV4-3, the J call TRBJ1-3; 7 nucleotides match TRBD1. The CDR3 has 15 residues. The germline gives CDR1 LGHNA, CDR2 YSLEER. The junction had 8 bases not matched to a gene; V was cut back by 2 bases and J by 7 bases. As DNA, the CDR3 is TGCGCCAGCAGCCAAAGGACAGGCCCCGGGAACACCATATATTTT. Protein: CASSQRTGPGNTIYF.

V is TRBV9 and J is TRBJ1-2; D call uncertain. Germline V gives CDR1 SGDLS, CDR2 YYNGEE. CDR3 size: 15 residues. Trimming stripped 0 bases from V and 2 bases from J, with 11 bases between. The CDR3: CASSVAAGPNYGYTF. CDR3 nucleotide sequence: TGTGCCAGCAGCGTAGCCGCCGGACCCAACTATGGCTACACCTTC. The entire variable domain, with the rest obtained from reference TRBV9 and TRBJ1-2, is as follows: DSGVTQTPKHLITATGQRVTLRCSPRSGDLSVYWYQQSLDQGLQFLIQYYNGEERAKGNILERFSAQQFPDLHSELNLSSLELGDSALYFCASSVAAGPNYGYTFGSGTRLTVV.

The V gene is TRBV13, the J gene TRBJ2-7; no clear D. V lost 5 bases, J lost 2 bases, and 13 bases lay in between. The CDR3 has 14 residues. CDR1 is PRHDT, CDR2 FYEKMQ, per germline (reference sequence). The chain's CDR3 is CASSQNYPTYEQYF. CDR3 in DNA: TGTGCCAGCAGCCAAAACTATCCGACCTACGAGCAGTACTTC.

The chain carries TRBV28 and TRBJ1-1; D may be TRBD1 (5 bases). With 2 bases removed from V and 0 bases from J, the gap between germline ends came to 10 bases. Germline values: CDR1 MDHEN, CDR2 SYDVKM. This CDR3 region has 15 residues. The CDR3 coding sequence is TGTGCCAGCAGTTTACTAGGACATCTGAACACTGAAGCTTTCTTT. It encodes CASSLLGHLNTEAFF.

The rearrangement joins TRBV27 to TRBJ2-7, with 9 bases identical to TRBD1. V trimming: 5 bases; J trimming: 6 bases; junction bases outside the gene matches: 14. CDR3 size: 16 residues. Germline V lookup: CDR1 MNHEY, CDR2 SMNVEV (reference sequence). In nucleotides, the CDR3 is TGTGCCAGCAGTCCTGGCTCCGGGACAGGGAGTCGCGAGCAGTACTTC. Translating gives CASSPGSGTGSREQYF.

CDR3 sequence reads: CASSSGLRSYNEQFF. CDR3 sequence (DNA): TGTGCCAGCAGCTCAGGGTTACGCTCCTACAATGAGCAGTTCTTC. The chain combines TRBV11-3 with TRBJ2-1; TRBD1 might be the D (5 bases). Germline lookup yields CDR1 SGHNT and CDR2 YENEEA. The CDR3 sequence is 15 residues long. V lost 4 bases and J 0 bases, leaving 10 bases between the germline ends.